This entry lists 22 T cell receptor beta chains sequenced from one sample in a study of cytomegalovirus exposure and HLA in healthy donors. Using immunoSEQ multiplex PCR, the repertoire was profiled, and TCRdb retains in-frame clones only, with some absent. Of 150,000 to 180,000 clones listed, about 86% are singletons. The source material was PBMCs. The receptors were sampled from a man between 18 and 35 years old in good health and CMV-seropositive.

The V and J genes are TRBV19 and TRBJ1-2, with TRBD1 matching over 9 bases. V lost 7 bases and J lost 7; bases outside the gene matches: 7. The germline CDR1 and CDR2 sequences are LNHDA and SQIVND (reference sequence). The CDR3 sequence is 13 residues long. The CDR3: CASTRTGESGYTF. The CDR3 DNA reads TGTGCCAGTACTAGGACAGGGGAAAGTGGCTACACCTTC.

The J gene is TRBJ2-3, the V gene TRBV5-1, with D hard to call. Between the trimmed V and J ends, which lost 7 bases and 1 base, there was a span of 7 bases. There are 12 residues in the CDR3. Per germline, CDR1 SGHRS and CDR2 YFSETQ. The CDR3, as DNA: TGCGCCAGCTCTGAGGGCACAGATACGCAGTATTTT. The encoded protein is CASSEGTDTQYF. Full variable domain (remainder filled in from reference TRBV5-1 and TRBJ2-3): KAGVTQTPRYLIKTRGQQVTLSCSPISGHRSVSWYQQTPGQGLQFLFEYFSETQRNKGNFPGRFSGRQFSNSRSEMNVSTLELGDSALYLCASSEGTDTQYFGPGTRLTVL.

This chain joins TRBV27 and TRBJ1-3, with TRBD1 matching over 10 bases. CDR3 length equals 14 residues. The germline CDR1 and CDR2 sequences are MNHEY and SMNVEV (reference sequence). Trimming removed 8 bases from V and 3 bases from J; junction bases left unmatched: 4. Here the CDR3 reads CASGRDRGGNTIYF. The CDR3 DNA sequence: TGTGCCAGCGGACGGGACAGGGGTGGAAACACCATATATTTT.

In DNA form, the CDR3 reads TGTGCCAGCAGCTTAGTACCAGGGGGCCTAAACTATGGCTACACCTTC. Its protein product is CASSLVPGGLNYGYTF. The chain combines TRBV7-2 with TRBJ1-2, with TRBD1 matching over 8 bases. With V trimmed by 1 base and J by 2 bases, 6 bases remained unmatched. The CDR3 covers 16 residues. Germline CDR1 SGHTA, CDR2 FQGNSA.

This chain joins TRBV6-5 and TRBJ2-7; 7 nucleotides align to TRBD2. The CDR3 length is 15 residues. V was clipped by 2 bases and J by 2 bases; unmatched bases: 6. CDR1 MNHEY and CDR2 SVGAGI come from the germline V gene. The CDR3 region is CASSYITGGAYEQYF. The CDR3 DNA sequence: TGTGCCAGCAGTTACATCACTGGGGGGGCCTACGAGCAGTACTTC.

This clone is termed medium-sized (0.01 to 0.1%). The chain combines TRBV7-2 with TRBJ2-5; 11 bases map to TRBD2. Trimming took 5 bases from V and 5 from J; bases not matched to a gene: 16. CDR1 and CDR2 (germline): SGHTA, FQGNSA. This CDR3 is 18 amino acids long. In DNA form, the CDR3 reads TGTGCCAGCAGCCGAGGGGCGCCTAGCGGGGGGCCGAGGGAGACCCAGTACTTC. The encoded protein is CASSRGAPSGGPRETQYF. Supplemented by reference TRBV7-2 and TRBJ2-5, the full variable domain reads GAGVSQSPSNKVTEKGKDVELRCDPISGHTALYWYRQSLGQGLEFLIYFQGNSAPDKSGLPSDRFSAERTGGSVSTLTIQRTQQEDSAVYLCASSRGAPSGGPRETQYFGPGTRLLVL.

This chain joins TRBV21-1 and TRBJ2-1; the table's D call, TRBD2, was not checked against the DNA. TRBV21-1 is tagged as a pseudogene. The CDR3 is made up of 19 amino acids. The CDR3 sequence: CASSKIPGAAGRSYNEQFF. The CDR3 region has the DNA TGTGCCAGCAGCAAAATCCCCGGCGCGGCAGGGAGGTCCTACAATGAGCAGTTCTTC.

The chain combines TRBV4-2 with TRBJ2-2; D gene uncertain. The CDR3 extends over 13 amino acids. CDR1 LGHNA and CDR2 YNFKEQ come from the germline V gene. V lost 0 bases and J 8 bases, leaving 7 bases between the germline ends. CDR3 sequence reads: CASSQDYRGELFF. Here the CDR3 DNA reads TGTGCCAGCAGCCAAGATTATCGGGGGGAGCTGTTTTTT.

The gene calls are TRBV4-1 and TRBJ1-2; 11 bases are shared with TRBD1. After removal of 3 bases from V and 8 bases from J, the junction contained 8 bases not matched to a gene. CDR1 MGHRA and CDR2 YSYEKL come from the germline V gene. The CDR3 contains 15 residues. Here the CDR3 reads CASSQGPGQGGGYTF. The CDR3 DNA follows: TGCGCCAGCAGCCAGGGGCCGGGACAGGGGGGAGGCTACACCTTC.

The chain joins TRBV6-6 to TRBJ2-1; D is undetermined. The CDR3 totals 15 residues. CDR1 and CDR2 from the germline V gene are MNHNY and SVGAGI (reference sequence). Between the trimmed V and J ends, which lost 5 bases and 3 bases, there was a span of 14 bases. DNA of the CDR3: TGTGCCAGCAGTACCGGGTCTCCCAGCTACAATGAGCAGTTCTTC. Translation: CASSTGSPSYNEQFF.

As DNA, the CDR3 is TGTGCCAGCAGGGGACAGGGGGCAACCTACGAGCAGTACTTC. Encoded protein: CASRGQGATYEQYF. The chain uses TRBV6-5 and TRBJ2-7; 12 bases match TRBD1. J lost 2 bases, V lost 6 bases, and 2 bases had no gene match. Germline V lookup: CDR1 MNHEY, CDR2 SVGAGI. This CDR3 is built from 14 residues.

The chain couples TRBV7-3 to TRBJ1-2; 10 bases map to TRBD1. The length of the CDR3 is 14 residues. The germline CDR1 and CDR2 sequences are SGHTA and FQGTGA. V was clipped by 5 bases and J by 3 bases; unmatched bases: 3. The CDR3 reads CASSPDRGDYGYTF. CDR3 coding DNA: TGTGCCAGCAGCCCGGACAGGGGGGACTATGGCTACACCTTC.

This chain joins TRBV6-5 and TRBJ1-1, with a tentative D call TRBD1 (5 bases). This CDR3 is built from 11 residues. Trimming took off 5 bases at V and 5 bases at J, with 6 bases between the two ends. CDR1 is MNHEY and CDR2 is SVGAGI in the germline V gene. The CDR3 sequence: CASSGGTEAFF. DNA of the CDR3: TGTGCCAGCAGTGGGGGGACTGAAGCTTTCTTT.

The V call is TRBV27, the J call TRBJ2-1; 12 bases are shared with TRBD1. CDR1 MNHEY and CDR2 SMNVEV come from the germline V gene (reference sequence). The CDR3 covers 16 residues. V lost 5 bases and J lost 7; bases outside the gene matches: 9. The CDR3, as DNA: TGTGCCAGCAGTGGGGCCCGGGACAGGGGGCTTAATGAGCAGTTCTTC. This codes for CASSGARDRGLNEQFF.

This clone has just a few counts. The gene calls are TRBV30 and TRBJ2-1; 10 nucleotides agree with TRBD2. The germline V gene encodes CDR1 GTSNPN and CDR2 SVGIG (reference sequence). With 4 bases clipped from V and 10 bases from J, the junction kept 7 bases outside the gene matches. This CDR3 region has 13 residues. The CDR3 sequence is CAWNSGRAREQFF. In nucleotides, the CDR3 is TGTGCCTGGAACAGCGGGAGGGCACGGGAGCAGTTCTTC.

This sequence joins TRBV18 and TRBJ2-1; D might be TRBD2 (6 bases). This CDR3 region has 13 residues. Germline V lookup: CDR1 KGHSH, CDR2 LQKENI. V lost 3 bases to trimming and J lost 8 bases, with 11 bases between them. The CDR3 here is CASSPNGGDEQFF. The DNA for the CDR3 is TGTGCCAGCTCACCGAACGGCGGGGATGAGCAGTTCTTC.

V and J are TRBV11-2 and TRBJ1-1, with 7 nucleotides matching TRBD1. Germline V gene sequence: CDR1 SGHAT, CDR2 FQNNGV. This CDR3 comprises 16 residues. V shed 5 bases and J 2 bases; nucleotides not matched to a gene: 11. CDR3 in amino acids: CASSPWRTGVNTEAFF. CDR3 DNA sequence: TGTGCCAGCAGCCCGTGGCGGACAGGAGTTAACACTGAAGCTTTCTTT.

V gene TRBV29-1 combines with J gene TRBJ1-3; perhaps TRBD1 as D (6 bases). Germline V gives CDR1 SQVTM, CDR2 ANQGSEA. Trimming stripped 7 bases from V and 0 bases from J, with 13 bases between. The CDR3 runs to 14 residues. This CDR3 is CSADSEASGNTIYF. For the CDR3, the DNA is TGCAGCGCGGACAGTGAGGCCTCTGGAAACACCATATATTTT. The variable domain in full, completed from reference TRBV29-1 and TRBJ1-3, reads SAVISQKPSRDICQRGTSLTIQCQVDSQVTMMFWYRQQPGQSLTLIATANQGSEATYESGFVIDKFPISRPNLTFSTLTVSNMSPEDSSIYLCSADSEASGNTIYFGEGSWLTVV.

The rearrangement links TRBV11-2 to TRBJ2-1; no definite D call. Between the trimmed V and J ends, which lost 5 bases and 1 base, there was a span of 12 bases. This CDR3 has 15 residues. The germline gives CDR1 SGHAT, CDR2 FQNNGV. The CDR3 sequence: CASSPAVGSYNEQFF. For the CDR3, the DNA is TGTGCCAGCAGCCCGGCGGTGGGTTCCTACAATGAGCAGTTCTTC.

The rearrangement links TRBV14 to TRBJ2-2; possibly TRBD2 for D (6 bases). The CDR3 consists of 17 residues. Germline V gives CDR1 SGHDN, CDR2 FVKESK. With 4 bases removed from V and 1 base from J, the gap between germline ends came to 16 bases. This chain's CDR3 is CASSPKARGGNTGELFF. CDR3 nucleotides: TGTGCCAGCAGCCCCAAAGCGAGGGGAGGGAACACCGGGGAGCTGTTTTTT.

V is TRBV5-6 and J is TRBJ1-2; a weak D match, TRBD1 (6 bases). CDR1 and CDR2 (germline): SGHDT, YYEEEE. V gave up 4 bases and J gave up 7 bases, with 26 bases separating them. This CDR3 is built from 17 residues. CDR3 amino acids: CASSLPAQSMGASGYTF. CDR3 DNA: TGTGCCAGCAGCCTACCCGCTCAATCCATGGGGGCAAGTGGCTACACCTTC.

The table lists this clone with a count of one. The V gene is TRBV27, the J gene TRBJ1-5; TRBD1 agrees at 10 bases. The junction had 8 bases not matched to a gene; V was cut back by 6 bases and J by 0 bases. Germline V gene sequence: CDR1 MNHEY, CDR2 SMNVEV (reference sequence). The CDR3 totals 17 residues. The CDR3 here is CASSTGTGAYSNQPQHF. The CDR3 nucleotides are TGTGCCAGCAGCACCGGGACAGGGGCCTATAGCAATCAGCCCCAGCATTTT.